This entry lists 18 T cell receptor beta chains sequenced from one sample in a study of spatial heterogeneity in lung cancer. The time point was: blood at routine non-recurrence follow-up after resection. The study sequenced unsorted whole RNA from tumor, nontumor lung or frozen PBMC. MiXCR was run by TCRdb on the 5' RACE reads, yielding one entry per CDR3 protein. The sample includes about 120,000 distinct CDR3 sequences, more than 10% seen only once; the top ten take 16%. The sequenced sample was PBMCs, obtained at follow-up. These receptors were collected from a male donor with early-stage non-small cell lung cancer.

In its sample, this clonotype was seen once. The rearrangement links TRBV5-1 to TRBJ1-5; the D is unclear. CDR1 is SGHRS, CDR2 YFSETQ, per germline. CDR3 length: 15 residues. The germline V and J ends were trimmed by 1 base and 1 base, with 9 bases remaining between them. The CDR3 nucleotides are TGCGCCAGCAGCTTGCACCCTTTGAGCAATCAGCCCCAGCATTTT. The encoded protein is CASSLHPLSNQPQHF.

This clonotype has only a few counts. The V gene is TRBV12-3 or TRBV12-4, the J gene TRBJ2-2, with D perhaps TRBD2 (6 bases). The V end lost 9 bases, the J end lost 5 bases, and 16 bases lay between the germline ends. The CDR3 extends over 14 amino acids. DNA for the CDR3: TGTGCCAGTGGCGGCGGGGCTAGTACCGGGGAGCTGTTTTTT. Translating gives CASGGGASTGELFF.

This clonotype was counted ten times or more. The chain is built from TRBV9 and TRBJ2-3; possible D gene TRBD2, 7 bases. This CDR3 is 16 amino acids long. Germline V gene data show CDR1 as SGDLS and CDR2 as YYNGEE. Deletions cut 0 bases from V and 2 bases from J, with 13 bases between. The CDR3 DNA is TGTGCCAGCAGCGTAGCTGGGGGGGGCTCCACAGATACGCAGTATTTT. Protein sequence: CASSVAGGGSTDTQYF. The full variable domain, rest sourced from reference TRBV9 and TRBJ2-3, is DSGVTQTPKHLITATGQRVTLRCSPRSGDLSVYWYQQSLDQGLQFLIQYYNGEERAKGNILERFSAQQFPDLHSELNLSSLELGDSALYFCASSVAGGGSTDTQYFGPGTRLTVL.

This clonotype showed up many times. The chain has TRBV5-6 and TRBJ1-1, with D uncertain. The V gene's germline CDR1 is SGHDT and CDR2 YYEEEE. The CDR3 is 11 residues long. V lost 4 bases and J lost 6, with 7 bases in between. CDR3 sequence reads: CASSRGAEAFF. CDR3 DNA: TGTGCCAGCAGCCGCGGCGCTGAAGCTTTCTTT.

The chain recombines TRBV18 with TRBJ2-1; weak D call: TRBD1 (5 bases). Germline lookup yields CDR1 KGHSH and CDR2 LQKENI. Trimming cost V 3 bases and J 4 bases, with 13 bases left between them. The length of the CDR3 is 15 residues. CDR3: CASSPQDSLYNEQFF. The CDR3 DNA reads TGTGCCAGCTCACCCCAAGACAGCCTTTACAATGAGCAGTTCTTC.

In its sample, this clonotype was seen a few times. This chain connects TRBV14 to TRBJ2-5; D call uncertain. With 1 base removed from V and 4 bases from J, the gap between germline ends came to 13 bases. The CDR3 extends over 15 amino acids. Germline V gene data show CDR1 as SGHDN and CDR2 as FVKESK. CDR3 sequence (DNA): TGTGCCAGCAGCCAAGGGGTCTCGGTCCTAGAGACCCAGTACTTC. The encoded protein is CASSQGVSVLETQYF.

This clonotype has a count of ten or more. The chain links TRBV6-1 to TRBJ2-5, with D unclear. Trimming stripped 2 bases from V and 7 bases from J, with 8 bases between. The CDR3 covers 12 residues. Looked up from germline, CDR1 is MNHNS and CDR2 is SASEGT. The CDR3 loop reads CASSEPSRTQYF. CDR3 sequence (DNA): TGTGCCAGCAGTGAACCCTCTCGGACCCAGTACTTC.

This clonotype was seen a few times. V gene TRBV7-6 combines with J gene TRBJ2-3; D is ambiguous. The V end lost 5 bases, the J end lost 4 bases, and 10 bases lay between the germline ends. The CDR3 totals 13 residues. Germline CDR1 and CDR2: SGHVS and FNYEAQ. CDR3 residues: CASSVGRADTQYF. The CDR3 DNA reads TGTGCCAGCAGCGTGGGCCGCGCAGATACGCAGTATTTT.

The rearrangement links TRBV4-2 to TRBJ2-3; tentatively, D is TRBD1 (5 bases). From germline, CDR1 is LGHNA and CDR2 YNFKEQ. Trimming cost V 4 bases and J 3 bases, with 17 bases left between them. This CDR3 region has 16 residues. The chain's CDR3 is CASSRTRQITTDTQYF. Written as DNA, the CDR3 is TGTGCCAGCAGCCGAACCAGACAGATAACTACAGATACGCAGTATTTT.

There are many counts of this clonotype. The CDR3 reads CASSEDTFYEQYF. CDR3 nucleotides: TGTGCCAGCAGTGAAGACACCTTCTACGAGCAGTACTTC. V usage is TRBV2 and J usage is TRBJ2-7; D unresolved. The germline gives CDR1 SNHLY, CDR2 FYNNEI. This CDR3 is 13 amino acids long. V was trimmed by 1 base and J by 3 bases, leaving 7 bases between them. Supplemented by reference TRBV2 and TRBJ2-7, the full variable domain reads EPEVTQTPSHQVTQMGQEVILRCVPISNHLYFYWYRQILGQKVEFLVSFYNNEISEKSEIFDDQFSVERPDGSNFTLKIRSTKLEDSAMYFCASSEDTFYEQYFGPGTRLTVT.

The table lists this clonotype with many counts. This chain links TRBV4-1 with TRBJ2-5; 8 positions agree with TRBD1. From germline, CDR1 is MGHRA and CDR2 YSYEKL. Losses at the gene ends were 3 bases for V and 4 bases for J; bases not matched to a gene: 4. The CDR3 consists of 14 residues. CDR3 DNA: TGCGCCAGCAGCCAGCCGGGACAGGTAGAGACCCAGTACTTC. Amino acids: CASSQPGQVETQYF.

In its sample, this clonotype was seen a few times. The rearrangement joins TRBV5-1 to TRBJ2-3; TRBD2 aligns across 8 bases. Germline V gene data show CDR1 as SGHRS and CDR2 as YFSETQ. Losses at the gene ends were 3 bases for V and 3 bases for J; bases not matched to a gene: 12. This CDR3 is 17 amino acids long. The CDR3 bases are TGCGCCAGCAGCTCCGATGTTCGGGGGGGCCTTACAGATACGCAGTATTTT. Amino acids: CASSSDVRGGLTDTQYF.

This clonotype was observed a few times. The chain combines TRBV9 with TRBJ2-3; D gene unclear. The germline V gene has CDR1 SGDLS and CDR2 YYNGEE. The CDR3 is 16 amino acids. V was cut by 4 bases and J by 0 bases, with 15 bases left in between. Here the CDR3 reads CASSPRSSASTDTQYF. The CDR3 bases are TGTGCCAGCAGCCCTCGTAGTAGTGCTAGCACAGATACGCAGTATTTT.

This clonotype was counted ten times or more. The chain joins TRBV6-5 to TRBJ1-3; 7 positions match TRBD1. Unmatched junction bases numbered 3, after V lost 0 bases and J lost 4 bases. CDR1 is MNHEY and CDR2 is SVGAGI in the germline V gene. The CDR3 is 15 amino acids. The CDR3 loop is CASSYSDRQGNTIYF. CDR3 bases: TGTGCCAGCAGTTACTCGGACAGGCAAGGAAACACCATATATTTT.

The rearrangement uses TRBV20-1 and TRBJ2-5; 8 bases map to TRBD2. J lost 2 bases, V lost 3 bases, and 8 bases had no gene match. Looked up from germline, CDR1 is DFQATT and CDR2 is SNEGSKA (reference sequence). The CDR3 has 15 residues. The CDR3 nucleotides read TGCAGTGCTAGTGGCGGGACTAGTCTACAAGAGACCCAGTACTTC. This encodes CSASGGTSLQETQYF.

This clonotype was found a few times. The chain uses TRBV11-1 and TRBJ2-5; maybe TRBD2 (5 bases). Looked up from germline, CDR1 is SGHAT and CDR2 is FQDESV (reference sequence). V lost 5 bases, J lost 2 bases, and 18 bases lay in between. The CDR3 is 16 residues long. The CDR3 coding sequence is TGTGCCAGCAGCCCCCGAGCGGCAATGAGGCAAGAGACCCAGTACTTC. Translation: CASSPRAAMRQETQYF. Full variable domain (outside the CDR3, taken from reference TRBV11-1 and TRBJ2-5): EAEVAQSPRYKITEKSQAVAFWCDPISGHATLYWYRQILGQGPELLVQFQDESVVDDSQLPKDRFSAERLKGVDSTLKIQPAELGDSAMYLCASSPRAAMRQETQYFGPGTRLLVL.

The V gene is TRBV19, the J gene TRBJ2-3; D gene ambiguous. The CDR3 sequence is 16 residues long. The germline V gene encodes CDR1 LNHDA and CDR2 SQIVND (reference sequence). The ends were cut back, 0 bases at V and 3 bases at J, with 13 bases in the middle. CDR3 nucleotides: TGTGCCAGTAGTATAGAGGCCTCAAGGATAACAGATACGCAGTATTTT. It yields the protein CASSIEASRITDTQYF.

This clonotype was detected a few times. The CDR3 DNA reads TGTGCCAGCAGTTTTTCCGGGAGGATAGATACGCAGTATTTT. It specifies CASSFSGRIDTQYF. The chain is built from TRBV28 and TRBJ2-3; 7 bases align to TRBD2. The CDR3 extends over 14 amino acids. The germline V gene encodes CDR1 MDHEN and CDR2 SYDVKM. The junction had 5 bases not matched to a gene; V was cut back by 3 bases and J by 5 bases.